These 9 T cell receptor beta chains originate from one sample sequenced in a study of T cell responses to AZD1222 COVID-19 vaccine. Sequenced by immunoSEQ multiplex PCR; TCRdb stores in-frame clones only, minus some. Among some 140,000 clones listed, about 90% were seen once. Sequences were derived from peripheral blood, sampled on day 0 of AZD1222 vaccination. The receptors derive from an adult in good health.

The V gene is TRBV9, the J gene TRBJ2-1; D not resolved. The V end lost 2 bases, the J end lost 0 bases, and 6 bases lay between the germline ends. Germline CDR1 SGDLS, CDR2 YYNGEE. The CDR3 contains 14 residues. CDR3 sequence reads: CASSVSPSYNEQFF. Written as DNA, the CDR3 is TGTGCCAGCAGCGTGTCCCCCTCCTACAATGAGCAGTTCTTC.

Only a few counts were recorded for this clone. The CDR3 DNA sequence: TGTGCCAGCAGTTCCACAGGGTGGGGTGAGCAGTTCTTC. Protein product: CASSSTGWGEQFF. V is TRBV27 and J is TRBJ2-1; D might be TRBD1 (6 bases). This CDR3 contains 13 residues. Per germline, CDR1 MNHEY and CDR2 SMNVEV (reference sequence). V was cut by 4 bases and J by 9 bases, with 13 bases left in between.

This chain connects TRBV9 to TRBJ2-7, with 8 bases identical to TRBD2. The CDR3 sequence is 14 residues long. V lost 0 bases to trimming and J lost 5 bases; unmatched junction nucleotides: 4. From germline, CDR1 is SGDLS and CDR2 YYNGEE. The CDR3 sequence: CASSVAGGIHEQYF. The CDR3 bases are TGTGCCAGCAGCGTAGCGGGAGGGATTCACGAGCAGTACTTC.

The V call is TRBV24-1, the J call TRBJ2-1, with 10 bases aligning to TRBD2. Germline loops: CDR1 KGHDR, CDR2 SFDVKD. The CDR3 loop spans 13 amino acids. V was pared by 10 bases and J by 8 bases, with 7 bases of the junction left unmatched. The CDR3: CATEAGGFDEQFF. The CDR3 DNA reads as TGTGCCACAGAAGCGGGAGGGTTTGATGAGCAGTTCTTC.

This clone came up once. V gene TRBV28 combines with J gene TRBJ1-5; D gene uncertain. V gave up 7 bases and J gave up 7 bases, with 17 bases separating them. This CDR3 has 14 residues. Germline V gene data show CDR1 as MDHEN and CDR2 as SYDVKM. In nucleotides, the CDR3 is TGTGCCAGCAAATACTACGTGTTTGACCAGCCCCAGCATTTT. It encodes CASKYYVFDQPQHF.

The chain combines TRBV27 with TRBJ1-4; D unclear. CDR1 is MNHEY and CDR2 is SMNVEV in the germline V gene (reference sequence). Trimming cost V 1 base and J 7 bases, with 16 bases left between them. This CDR3 has 16 amino acids. CDR3 DNA: TGTGCCAGCAGTTTATGGGCCTGGAGTGGTAGTGAAAAACTGTTTTTT. It yields the protein CASSLWAWSGSEKLFF. Variable domain in full (rest from reference TRBV27 and TRBJ1-4): EAQVTQNPRYLITVTGKKLTVTCSQNMNHEYMSWYRQDPGLGLRQIYYSMNVEVTDKGDVPEGYKVSRKEKRNFPLILESPSPNQTSLYFCASSLWAWSGSEKLFFGSGTQLSVL.

The V and J genes are TRBV5-1 and TRBJ2-2; weak D call: TRBD2 (5 bases). V was trimmed by 0 bases and J by 2 bases, leaving 11 bases between them. CDR1 is SGHRS, CDR2 YFSETQ, per germline. The CDR3 extends over 16 amino acids. Here the CDR3 DNA reads TGCGCCAGCAGCTTGGAGGCAAGCGGAAACACCGGGGAGCTGTTTTTT. It codes for CASSLEASGNTGELFF.

This chain uses TRBV6-1 with TRBJ2-7; 7 nucleotides align to TRBD2. The germline V gene has CDR1 MNHNS and CDR2 SASEGT. The CDR3 is 14 amino acids. V gave up 1 base and J gave up 5 bases; unmatched junction bases: 5. The CDR3 is CASSEGGGWHEQYF. The CDR3 DNA sequence: TGTGCCAGCAGTGAAGGGGGAGGGTGGCACGAGCAGTACTTC.

The CDR3 DNA reads as TGTGCCAGCAGCGTTGGACAGGGACGTAATAGCTATGGCTACACCTTC. Protein: CASSVGQGRNSYGYTF. This chain links TRBV9 with TRBJ1-2; TRBD1 agrees at 8 bases. The CDR3 is 16 amino acids. J lost 4 bases, V lost 2 bases, and 10 bases had no gene match. Germline CDR1 is SGDLS and CDR2 is YYNGEE.